This record concerns one T cell receptor (beta chain) sequence. Its antigen is still unknown. This CDR3 spans 14 amino acids. The germline V and J ends were trimmed by 2 bases and 4 bases, with 14 bases remaining between them. Germline V gene lookup returns CDR1 DFQATT and CDR2 SNEGSKA (reference sequence). Through a sample-barcoded 5' primer and a J-beta primer mix, a second PCR was run for about 7 to 12 cycles. All cDNA molecules were each tagged by a template-switch adaptor with 12 random nucleotides. From the 5' RACE reads, TCRdb called clonotypes with MiXCR, one entry per CDR3 protein. Of 1.2 million to 1.5 million distinct CDR3 sequences in the sample, roughly 45% are singletons; the top ten hold 7.9%. The data were obtained in a study of blood T cells in healthy people across ages. Notes on the study in general: Estimates of total diversity, which came from one million sequenced T cells, were considered to be underestimates.

The chain uses TRBV20-1 and TRBJ1-2; D perhaps matches TRBD1 (6 bases). The specimen sequenced was blood. The source is a woman aged 18-35 years in good health. The CDR3 spells CSARSPDSPYGYTF. The CDR3 nucleotides are TGCAGTGCTAGATCCCCGGACAGTCCCTATGGCTACACCTTC.